The clone carrying this T cell receptor beta chain was detected a few times. Its antigen is unknown. Arm-PCR of CDR3 regions with iRepertoire HTBI primers generated TCR beta libraries. TCRdb used MiXCR to reprocess the multiplex PCR reads, holding one entry per CDR3 protein. Found here are 370,000 or so distinct CDR3 sequences, 15% to 20% of them singletons; the top ten hold around 20%. This entry is derived from a study of regulatory T cells in long-lasting Graves disease. Germline CDR1 is LNHNV and CDR2 is YYDKDF (reference sequence). Germline trimming cut 0 bases from V and 6 bases from J; bases unmatched to any gene: 9. This CDR3 is 16 amino acids long. The time point was: newly diagnosed GD, antithyroid drugs for less than 3 months. Researchers made the TCR library from RNA that was extracted from PBMCs. Diagnosis followed American Thyroid Association guidelines for Graves' disease. Study results and caveats: TRBV28, TRBJ1-2 and TRBJ2-5 were segments that persistent disease favored.

In addition, the sample was reused for a study of T cells in Graves' hyperthyroidism and ophthalmopathy. From that study: Hyperthyroidism patients were newly diagnosed, had disease duration under 2 months, and were aged 18 to 65 years. The majority of expanded thyroid clonotypes above 0.001 also appeared in blood.

This sample comprised peripheral blood mononuclear cells (PBMCs), obtained at new diagnosis, from a patient treated with antithyroid drugs. This clonotype was obtained from a woman aged 18-29 years with Graves disease. The V gene is TRBV15, the J gene TRBJ2-7; 9 bases fit TRBD1. Written as DNA, the CDR3 is TGTGCCACCAGCAGAGATCGGGGGACAGGGCCCCTCGAGCAGTACTTC. It is translated as CATSRDRGTGPLEQYF.